The 5 T cell receptor beta chains below all came from one sample that was sequenced in a study of OX40 agonist ivuxolimab in advanced cancers. TCRdb keeps only in-frame clones here, not all; method: immunoSEQ multiplex PCR. The sample holds some 60,000 clones; 65% to 85% are singletons and the top ten take about 27%. The input for sequencing was CD4+ or CD8+ T cells sorted from blood, taken in a trial of the OX40 agonist ivuxolimab. The receptors were gathered from an adult with an advanced solid tumor such as melanoma, head and neck, liver or kidney cancer.

The chain links TRBV11-2 to TRBJ1-4; D call uncertain. Per germline, CDR1 SGHAT and CDR2 FQNNGV. There are 15 residues in the CDR3. Trimming stripped 0 bases from V and 2 bases from J, with 7 bases between. CDR3 nucleotide sequence: TGTGCCAGCAGCTTAGATTCGGCGACTAATGAAAAACTGTTTTTT. It specifies CASSLDSATNEKLFF.

The genes are TRBV9 and TRBJ1-6; D remains unclear. This CDR3 has 17 residues. V was cut by 3 bases and J by 6 bases, with 19 bases left in between. Germline assignment: CDR1 SGDLS and CDR2 YYNGEE. CDR3: CASSENSGWAPNSPLHF. The DNA of the CDR3 is TGTGCCAGCAGCGAGAACAGCGGTTGGGCCCCTAATTCACCCCTCCACTTT.

V and J are TRBV10-3 and TRBJ2-1; 7 positions match TRBD1. V trimming: 3 bases; J trimming: 5 bases; junction bases outside the gene matches: 4. In germline, CDR1 is ENHRY, CDR2 SYGVKD. CDR3 length: 14 amino acids. The CDR3 sequence: CAISEGGQNNEQFF. CDR3 nucleotide sequence: TGTGCCATCAGTGAAGGGGGCCAGAACAATGAGCAGTTCTTC.

The chain joins TRBV7-9 to TRBJ1-2, with a possible D match to TRBD1 (6 bases). Germline V gene lookup returns CDR1 SEHNR and CDR2 FQNEAQ (reference sequence). The V end lost 6 bases, the J end lost 4 bases, and 18 bases lay between the germline ends. This CDR3 spans 15 amino acids. CDR3 protein: CASSYTSTGAYGYTF. For the CDR3, the DNA is TGTGCCAGCAGTTATACGTCGACAGGAGCCTATGGCTACACCTTC. The full variable domain, in which reference TRBV7-9 and TRBJ1-2 provide the parts outside the CDR3, is DTGVSQNPRHKITKRGQNVTFRCDPISEHNRLYWYRQTLGQGPEFLTYFQNEAQLEKSRLLSDRFSAERPKGSFSTLEIQRTEQGDSAMYLCASSYTSTGAYGYTFGSGTRLTVV.

This sequence joins TRBV2 and TRBJ1-1; D call uncertain. Germline V gene data show CDR1 as SNHLY and CDR2 as FYNNEI. The V end lost 5 bases, the J end lost 1 base, and 11 bases lay between the germline ends. This CDR3 has 14 residues. This CDR3 reads CASSFSPENTEAFF. The CDR3 DNA is TGTGCCAGCAGTTTCTCGCCGGAGAACACTGAAGCTTTCTTT.